The 17 T cell receptor beta chains given below trace back to one sample, sequenced in a study of cytomegalovirus exposure and HLA in healthy donors. The method was immunoSEQ multiplex PCR; TCRdb's version includes in-frame clones alone and lacks a portion of them. The sample has tens of thousands of clones, around 90% seen once. Sequencing input: PBMCs. These receptors were taken from a man aged 25-45 years in good health and CMV-seronegative.

This clone was observed a single time. The J gene is TRBJ2-3, the V gene TRBV2; 11 bases are shared with TRBD2. The germline V gene has CDR1 SNHLY and CDR2 FYNNEI. This CDR3 comprises 15 residues. The J segment lost 2 bases and the V segment lost 7 bases, leaving 5 bases of the junction unmatched. CDR3 protein: CASIRLAGTTDTQYF. In DNA, the CDR3 is TGTGCCAGCATCCGACTAGCGGGAACCACAGATACGCAGTATTTT.

The CDR3 region is CASSPTAQDHYYGYTF. Written as DNA, the CDR3 is TGTGCCAGCAGCCCAACCGCACAGGACCACTACTATGGCTACACCTTC. The V gene is TRBV5-4, the J gene TRBJ1-2; the D gene is possibly TRBD1 (5 bases). Per the germline V gene, CDR1 is SGHNT and CDR2 is YYREEE (reference sequence). The CDR3 is made up of 16 amino acids. Trimming stripped 4 bases from V and 3 bases from J, with 19 bases between.

This chain connects TRBV6-1 to TRBJ1-2; D is uncertain. This CDR3 has 14 residues. Germline-derived CDR1 and CDR2 are MNHNS and SASEGT. Trimming took 7 bases from V and 3 from J, leaving 15 bases between them. DNA of the CDR3: TGTGCCAGCAAGGATTTCCCCCGGGACTATGGCTACACCTTC. It specifies CASKDFPRDYGYTF.

The chain couples TRBV4-1 to TRBJ2-5, with 12 bases lining up with TRBD2. This CDR3 region has 17 residues. V lost 1 base and J lost 4; bases outside the gene matches: 7. Germline CDR1 is MGHRA and CDR2 is YSYEKL. The CDR3 loop reads CASSQVPTSGGTETQYF. DNA of the CDR3: TGCGCCAGCAGCCAAGTTCCGACTAGCGGGGGAACAGAGACCCAGTACTTC.

The chain has TRBV28 and TRBJ2-6; D remains ambiguous. This CDR3 contains 15 residues. Trimming removed 0 bases at V and 0 bases at J, with 3 bases between. The germline V gene has CDR1 MDHEN and CDR2 SYDVKM. The CDR3 DNA reads TGTGCCAGCAGTTTATGGCGCTCTGGGGCCAACGTCCTGACTTTC. Encoded protein: CASSLWRSGANVLTF. Full variable domain (outside the CDR3, taken from reference TRBV28 and TRBJ2-6): DVKVTQSSRYLVKRTGEKVFLECVQDMDHENMFWYRQDPGLGLRLIYFSYDVKMKEKGDIPEGYSVSREKKERFSLILESASTNQTSMYLCASSLWRSGANVLTFGAGSRLTVL.

This sequence joins TRBV5-1 and TRBJ2-2; 9 bases agree with TRBD1. The CDR3 has 17 amino acids. Germline CDR1 and CDR2: SGHRS and YFSETQ. V gave up 3 bases and J gave up 3 bases; unmatched junction bases: 9. CDR3 sequence: CASSSLPGQGDTGELFF. CDR3 sequence (DNA): TGCGCCAGCAGCTCCTTACCGGGACAGGGCGACACCGGGGAGCTGTTTTTT.

The chain is built from TRBV7-9 and TRBJ1-1; 7 bases line up with TRBD1. The CDR3 has 14 residues. The germline CDR1 and CDR2 sequences are SEHNR and FQNEAQ (reference sequence). Trimming cost V 5 bases and J 0 bases; bases outside gene matches: 3. The CDR3 DNA follows: TGTGCCAGCAGCCAGGGACAGTTGAACACTGAAGCTTTCTTT. It codes for CASSQGQLNTEAFF.

In its sample, this clone was seen once. The chain combines TRBV27 with TRBJ2-3; TRBD2 matches at 9 bases. The J segment lost 0 bases and the V segment lost 4 bases, leaving 5 bases of the junction unmatched. CDR1 MNHEY and CDR2 SMNVEV come from the germline V gene (reference sequence). CDR3 size: 16 residues. DNA of the CDR3: TGTGCCAGCAGTTCGCGACTAGCGGCAAGCACAGATACGCAGTATTTT. Amino acids: CASSSRLAASTDTQYF.

The V and J genes are TRBV4-1 and TRBJ2-6, with TRBD1 matching over 7 bases. Germline values: CDR1 MGHRA, CDR2 YSYEKL. CDR3 length: 15 residues. The junction had 2 bases not matched to a gene; V was cut back by 2 bases and J by 4 bases. The CDR3 DNA sequence: TGCGCCAGCAGCCAAACAGGGGTGGGGGCCAACGTCCTGACTTTC. It encodes CASSQTGVGANVLTF.

CDR3 protein: CSVAGRNTEAFF. The CDR3 nucleotides are TGCAGCGTCGCGGGACGGAACACTGAAGCTTTCTTT. V gene TRBV29-1 combines with J gene TRBJ1-1; the D gene is possibly TRBD1 (5 bases). V gave up 6 bases and J gave up 1 base, with 9 bases separating them. Germline V lookup: CDR1 SQVTM, CDR2 ANQGSEA. This CDR3 comprises 12 residues.

The rearrangement joins TRBV6-5 to TRBJ1-2; tentatively, D is TRBD1 (5 bases). The CDR3 loop spans 15 amino acids. Trimming removed 0 bases from V and 8 bases from J, with 16 bases in between. The germline gives CDR1 MNHEY, CDR2 SVGAGI. In DNA, the CDR3 is TGTGCCAGCAGTTACTCGAAGGTTGGGGCTGACGGCTACACCTTC. As protein: CASSYSKVGADGYTF.

The chain is built from TRBV15 and TRBJ2-2; tentatively, D is TRBD1 (5 bases). The V end was cut by 0 bases, the J end by 4 bases, with 9 bases between. The CDR3 runs to 15 residues. Germline-derived CDR1 and CDR2 are LNHNV and YYDKDF (reference sequence). CDR3 sequence reads: CATSRDRAPTGELFF. The DNA of the CDR3 is TGTGCCACCAGCAGAGACAGGGCCCCCACCGGGGAGCTGTTTTTT.

The chain links TRBV7-3 to TRBJ2-3; 8 bases fit TRBD2. CDR3 length: 16 residues. Trimming took 5 bases from V and 4 from J; bases not matched to a gene: 11. Germline V gene lookup returns CDR1 SGHTA and CDR2 FQGTGA. CDR3 DNA sequence: TGTGCCAGCAGCCACCGACCCGGGACTAGTTCAGATACGCAGTATTTT. Its protein product is CASSHRPGTSSDTQYF.

This chain links TRBV7-9 with TRBJ2-3; 11 bases are a match to TRBD2. The CDR3 totals 14 residues. In germline, CDR1 is SEHNR, CDR2 FQNEAQ (reference sequence). J was trimmed by 8 bases and V by 5 bases; bases with no gene match: 6. CDR3 sequence (DNA): TGTGCCAGCAGCAGCGGACTAGCGGGTCGTACGCAGTATTTT. Its protein is CASSSGLAGRTQYF.

The rearrangement links TRBV7-6 to TRBJ2-6; D possibly corresponds to TRBD1 (6 bases). The CDR3 extends over 15 amino acids. Per the germline V gene, CDR1 is SGHVS and CDR2 is FNYEAQ. V was cut by 5 bases and J by 2 bases, with 10 bases left in between. CDR3: CASSQDSAGANVLTF. The CDR3 coding sequence is TGTGCCAGCAGCCAGGACAGCGCTGGGGCCAACGTCCTGACTTTC.

The rearrangement joins TRBV19 to TRBJ1-1, with 11 bases fitting TRBD1. There are 14 residues in the CDR3. V was clipped by 6 bases and J by 8 bases; unmatched bases: 8. Per the germline V gene, CDR1 is LNHDA and CDR2 is SQIVND (reference sequence). CDR3 sequence (DNA): TGTGCCAGTAGAGGGAAGGACAGGGGGCCCGAAGCTTTCTTT. This encodes CASRGKDRGPEAFF.

The chain uses TRBV2 and TRBJ2-4; 12 bases align to TRBD2. The CDR3 runs to 14 residues. V dropped 8 bases and J dropped 8; count of bases not matched to a gene: 7. CDR1 and CDR2 from the germline V gene are SNHLY and FYNNEI. CDR3 sequence: CASHGLAGSDIQYF. In DNA form, the CDR3 reads TGTGCCAGCCACGGACTAGCGGGGTCTGACATTCAGTACTTC. Combining the CDR3 with reference TRBV2 and TRBJ2-4 gives the whole variable domain EPEVTQTPSHQVTQMGQEVILRCVPISNHLYFYWYRQILGQKVEFLVSFYNNEISEKSEIFDDQFSVERPDGSNFTLKIRSTKLEDSAMYFCASHGLAGSDIQYFGAGTRLSVL.